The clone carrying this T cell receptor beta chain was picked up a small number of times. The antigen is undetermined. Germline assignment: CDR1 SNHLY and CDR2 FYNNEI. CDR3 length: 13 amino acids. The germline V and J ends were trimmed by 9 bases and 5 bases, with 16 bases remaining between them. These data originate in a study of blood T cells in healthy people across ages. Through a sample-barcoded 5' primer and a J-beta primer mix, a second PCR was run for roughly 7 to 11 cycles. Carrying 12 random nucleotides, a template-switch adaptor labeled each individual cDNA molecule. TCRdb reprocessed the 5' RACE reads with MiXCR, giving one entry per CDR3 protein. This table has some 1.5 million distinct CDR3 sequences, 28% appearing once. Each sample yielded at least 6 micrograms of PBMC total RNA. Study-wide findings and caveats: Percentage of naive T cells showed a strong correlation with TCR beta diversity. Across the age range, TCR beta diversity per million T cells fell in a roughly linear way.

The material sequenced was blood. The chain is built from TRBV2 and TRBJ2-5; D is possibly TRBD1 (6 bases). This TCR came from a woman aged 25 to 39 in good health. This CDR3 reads CASEPGGSETQYF. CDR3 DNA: TGTGCCAGTGAACCTGGGGGCTCGGAGACCCAGTACTTC.